What follows are 32 T cell receptor beta chains derived from one specimen sequenced in a study of cytomegalovirus exposure and HLA in healthy donors. The PCR made use of 60 Vbeta and 13 Jbeta primers. The method was immunoSEQ multiplex PCR; TCRdb's version includes in-frame clones alone and lacks a portion of them. The sample holds approximately 140,000 clones, about 81% seen once. The source material was PBMCs. The receptors originated from a woman aged 40-49 years in good health and CMV-seropositive.

The chain joins TRBV6-5 to TRBJ2-2, with TRBD1 identical over 7 bases. Germline-derived CDR1 and CDR2 are MNHEY and SVGAGI. The CDR3 is 15 amino acids. V gave up 2 bases and J gave up 0 bases; unmatched junction bases: 0. CDR3 DNA sequence: TGTGCCAGCAGTTACGACAGGGCGAACACCGGGGAGCTGTTTTTT. Amino acids: CASSYDRANTGELFF.

This chain uses TRBV9 with TRBJ1-6; D uncertain. The CDR3 covers 15 residues. Trimming stripped 3 bases from V and 7 bases from J, with 14 bases between. The germline V gene encodes CDR1 SGDLS and CDR2 YYNGEE. CDR3 protein: CASSGAGTENSPLHF. The DNA for the CDR3 is TGTGCCAGCAGCGGAGCGGGTACAGAAAATTCACCCCTCCACTTT.

This chain connects TRBV5-4 to TRBJ2-3; no clear D. The germline V gene encodes CDR1 SGHNT and CDR2 YYREEE (reference sequence). Trimming removed 2 bases from V and 1 base from J, with 11 bases in between. This CDR3 contains 15 residues. In DNA, the CDR3 is TGTGCCAGCAGCTTCGTCGACTTCCGCACAGATACGCAGTATTTT. Its protein is CASSFVDFRTDTQYF.

Notes on this clone: Its ends do not fully match the called genes, so a read error is possible. CDR3 region: CASSIEGTVIF. CDR3 sequence (DNA): TGTGCCAGTAGTATCGAAGGGACAGTTATTTTT. V is TRBV19 and J is TRBJ1-1; 7 bases line up with TRBD1. CDR1 LNHDA and CDR2 SQIVND come from the germline V gene (reference sequence). This CDR3 has 11 residues.

The rearrangement joins TRBV6-1 to TRBJ1-5; TRBD1 aligns across 7 bases. This CDR3 contains 16 residues. CDR1 MNHNS and CDR2 SASEGT come from the germline V gene. The V and J ends lost 4 bases and 0 bases, in that order; junction bases with no gene match: 6. CDR3 protein: CASSGGGPTSNQPQHF. As DNA, the CDR3 is TGTGCCAGCAGTGGAGGGGGCCCCACTAGCAATCAGCCCCAGCATTTT.

The rearrangement uses TRBV6-5 and TRBJ2-1; 7 positions agree with TRBD2. With V trimmed by 0 bases and J by 0 bases, 2 bases remained unmatched. The CDR3 spans 16 residues. Germline V gives CDR1 MNHEY, CDR2 SVGAGI. The CDR3 nucleotides read TGTGCCAGCAGTTACTCGGGGGGGAGCTCCTACAATGAGCAGTTCTTC. Translating it yields CASSYSGGSSYNEQFF.

V gene TRBV27 combines with J gene TRBJ1-5; perhaps TRBD1 as D (6 bases). Germline CDR1 reads MNHEY; CDR2 reads SMNVEV (reference sequence). This CDR3 comprises 14 residues. Trimming took off 3 bases at V and 8 bases at J, with 14 bases between the two ends. Here the CDR3 reads CASSLVGSGEPQHF. The CDR3, as DNA: TGTGCCAGCAGTTTGGTGGGGTCAGGGGAGCCCCAGCATTTT.

This chain joins TRBV19 and TRBJ2-7; TRBD2 matches at 9 bases. Germline lookup yields CDR1 LNHDA and CDR2 SQIVND (reference sequence). The CDR3 contains 16 residues. The V segment lost 2 bases and the J segment 2 bases; nucleotides outside the gene matches: 7. CDR3 residues: CASSIRAREGPYEQYF. CDR3 bases: TGTGCCAGTAGTATACGTGCGCGGGAGGGCCCCTACGAGCAGTACTTC.

This chain uses TRBV30 with TRBJ2-3; TRBD1 matches 11 bases. The CDR3 is 13 residues long. Germline CDR1 is GTSNPN and CDR2 is SVGIG (reference sequence). After removal of 5 bases from V and 4 bases from J, the junction contained 2 bases not matched to a gene. This CDR3 is CAWGQGAPDTQYF. The DNA of the CDR3 is TGTGCCTGGGGACAGGGGGCCCCAGATACGCAGTATTTT.

The chain combines TRBV27 with TRBJ1-5, with D possibly being TRBD1 (5 bases). The CDR3 extends over 14 amino acids. Germline V gives CDR1 MNHEY, CDR2 SMNVEV (reference sequence). The V end lost 5 bases, the J end lost 3 bases, and 11 bases lay between the germline ends. DNA of the CDR3: TGTGCCAGCAGTGGAGGGGTCTACAATCAGCCCCAGCATTTT. Protein: CASSGGVYNQPQHF.

The DNA for the CDR3 is TGTGCCAGCAGCTTCCGGGGCTATGGCTACACCTTC. Translating gives CASSFRGYGYTF. The chain is built from TRBV7-9 and TRBJ1-2; D gene unclear. Per germline, CDR1 SEHNR and CDR2 FQNEAQ (reference sequence). V dropped 3 bases and J dropped 4 bases, with 6 bases sitting between them. This CDR3 is built from 12 residues.

This chain links TRBV19 with TRBJ2-3, with 7 bases identical to TRBD2. The V and J ends lost 6 bases and 2 bases, in that order; junction bases with no gene match: 14. This CDR3 is 17 amino acids long. The germline V gene has CDR1 LNHDA and CDR2 SQIVND (reference sequence). CDR3 region: CASSAGVASLVTDTQYF. In DNA, the CDR3 is TGTGCCAGTAGCGCGGGAGTTGCCTCGCTCGTCACAGATACGCAGTATTTT.

The CDR3 region is CAISESMGGQNTEAFF. The CDR3 bases are TGTGCCATCAGTGAGTCGATGGGGGGTCAGAACACTGAAGCTTTCTTT. This chain connects TRBV10-3 to TRBJ1-1; D is perhaps TRBD1 (5 bases). This CDR3 region has 16 residues. V lost 0 bases and J lost 1, with 12 bases in between. Germline lookup yields CDR1 ENHRY and CDR2 SYGVKD.

The chain is built from TRBV2 and TRBJ1-5; possible D gene TRBD1, 6 bases. The CDR3 runs 15 residues. Germline V lookup: CDR1 SNHLY, CDR2 FYNNEI. V dropped 3 bases and J dropped 1 base, with 10 bases sitting between them. CDR3 sequence: CASSDEGGSNQPQHF. The CDR3 DNA sequence: TGTGCCAGCAGTGATGAGGGGGGGAGCAATCAGCCCCAGCATTTT.

The J gene is TRBJ2-3, the V gene TRBV20-1; D remains ambiguous. The germline V gene has CDR1 DFQATT and CDR2 SNEGSKA (reference sequence). This CDR3 is built from 11 residues. V lost 6 bases, J lost 4 bases, and 8 bases lay in between. In DNA form, the CDR3 reads TGCAGTGCCGCAACTCCAGATACGCAGTATTTT. Amino acids: CSAATPDTQYF.

CDR3 bases: TGTGCCAGTAGTATTAATCCAGATACGCAGTATTTT. Translated: CASSINPDTQYF. V gene TRBV19 combines with J gene TRBJ2-3; D is ambiguous. The CDR3 has 12 residues. Germline V gene sequence: CDR1 LNHDA, CDR2 SQIVND (reference sequence). The germline V and J ends were trimmed by 3 bases and 4 bases, with 5 bases remaining between them.

This clone has more than one count but fewer than ten. This chain joins TRBV27 and TRBJ1-1; D possibly corresponds to TRBD1 (6 bases). This CDR3 comprises 13 residues. In germline, CDR1 is MNHEY, CDR2 SMNVEV (reference sequence). Trimming left V 4 bases short and J 11 bases short, with 17 bases between. The CDR3 region has the DNA TGTGCCAGCAGTTCATTCGGGGGGGCACCGGCTTTCTTT. This codes for CASSSFGGAPAFF.

This sequence joins TRBV7-2 and TRBJ2-3, with D possibly being TRBD1 (5 bases). In germline, CDR1 is SGHTA, CDR2 FQGNSA. V was clipped by 2 bases and J by 0 bases, with 15 bases between them. The CDR3 is made up of 17 amino acids. The CDR3 loop reads CASSLRGPDPSTDTQYF. As DNA, the CDR3 is TGTGCCAGCAGCTTAAGGGGTCCGGACCCTAGCACAGATACGCAGTATTTT.

The chain is built from TRBV5-1 and TRBJ2-7; D might be TRBD1 (5 bases). This CDR3 spans 13 amino acids. V was pared by 2 bases and J by 2 bases, with 8 bases between. Germline V gene lookup returns CDR1 SGHRS and CDR2 YFSETQ. The CDR3, as DNA: TGCGCCAGCAGCTTTGACAGAACCTACGAGCAGTACTTC. Protein sequence: CASSFDRTYEQYF.

This clone came up a few times. The V call is TRBV6-6, the J call TRBJ2-1; TRBD2 agrees at 13 bases. Germline V CDR1 and CDR2: MNHNY, SVGAGI (reference sequence). With 6 bases clipped from V and 8 bases from J, the junction kept 7 bases outside the gene matches. The CDR3 is made up of 15 amino acids. CDR3 loop: CASRRTSGSTDEQFF. DNA for the CDR3: TGTGCCAGCAGGAGGACTAGCGGGAGTACTGATGAGCAGTTCTTC.

The chain couples TRBV27 to TRBJ2-7, with 13 bases that match TRBD2. Trimming at V came to 5 bases and at J to 2 bases, leaving 6 bases not matched to a gene. The CDR3 totals 16 residues. In germline, CDR1 is MNHEY, CDR2 SMNVEV (reference sequence). In DNA form, the CDR3 reads TGTGCCAGCAGTACGGGACTAGCGGGAATTGCCTACGAGCAGTACTTC. Amino acid sequence: CASSTGLAGIAYEQYF.

The chain combines TRBV4-1 with TRBJ2-5, with a tentative D call TRBD1 (6 bases). Germline loops: CDR1 MGHRA, CDR2 YSYEKL. The length of the CDR3 is 16 residues. Trimming shortened V by 5 bases and J by 4 bases, and 20 bases separated the two germline ends. Here the CDR3 DNA reads TGCGCCAGCAGCGAGATCCAGGGGCCGAGCAGAGAGACCCAGTACTTC. It codes for CASSEIQGPSRETQYF.

This CDR3 is CATSSSAGTGRRPLHF. CDR3 coding DNA: TGTGCCACCAGCTCCTCGGCCGGGACAGGGAGGAGACCCCTCCACTTT. V usage is TRBV15 and J usage is TRBJ1-6; 9 positions match TRBD1. The length of the CDR3 is 16 residues. Germline V gene lookup returns CDR1 LNHNV and CDR2 YYDKDF (reference sequence). The J segment lost 12 bases and the V segment lost 5 bases, leaving 14 bases of the junction unmatched.

The genes are TRBV28 and TRBJ2-3, with TRBD2 identical over 9 bases. The CDR3 extends over 16 amino acids. Trimming at V came to 2 bases and at J to 0 bases, leaving 3 bases not matched to a gene. Germline assignment: CDR1 MDHEN and CDR2 SYDVKM. The CDR3 DNA sequence: TGTGCCAGCAGTTTAGGAGGACTAGCGAGCACAGATACGCAGTATTTT. Its protein is CASSLGGLASTDTQYF.

This clone appeared once. This sequence joins TRBV10-3 and TRBJ2-3; D is possibly TRBD1 (6 bases). Trimming shortened V by 4 bases and J by 0 bases, and 14 bases separated the two germline ends. This CDR3 contains 16 residues. Looked up from germline, CDR1 is ENHRY and CDR2 is SYGVKD. In DNA, the CDR3 is TGTGCCATCAGTGCGGGACATTCAACTAGCACAGATACGCAGTATTTT. Amino acids: CAISAGHSTSTDTQYF.

This clone was seen only a few times. The V and J genes are TRBV29-1 and TRBJ2-7; 9 bases fit TRBD1. With V trimmed by 7 bases and J by 3 bases, 10 bases remained unmatched. Germline CDR1 reads SQVTM; CDR2 reads ANQGSEA. This CDR3 spans 14 amino acids. The chain's CDR3 is CSAWPGQGIYEQYF. CDR3 in DNA: TGCAGCGCCTGGCCCGGACAGGGGATCTACGAGCAGTACTTC.

The V call is TRBV4-2, the J call TRBJ1-4; no reliable D call. Germline CDR1 LGHNA, CDR2 YNFKEQ. The CDR3 contains 16 residues. V lost 4 bases to trimming and J lost 0 bases, with 12 bases between them. CDR3 protein: CASSRAQRTTNEKLFF. The CDR3 coding sequence is TGTGCCAGCAGCCGAGCGCAGAGGACAACTAATGAAAAACTGTTTTTT.

The V call is TRBV10-3, the J call TRBJ1-4; perhaps TRBD1 as D (6 bases). This CDR3 has 13 residues. Germline assignment: CDR1 ENHRY and CDR2 SYGVKD. The V end lost 8 bases, the J end lost 14 bases, and 21 bases lay between the germline ends. The CDR3 loop is CAISRDTQGHLFF. The CDR3 DNA is TGTGCCATCTCCCGGGACACCCAGGGCCATCTGTTTTTT.

V usage is TRBV27 and J usage is TRBJ2-3; D ambiguous. Trimming removed 6 bases from V and 3 bases from J, with 10 bases in between. Germline V CDR1 and CDR2: MNHEY, SMNVEV (reference sequence). The CDR3 covers 13 residues. DNA of the CDR3: TGTGCCAGCAGCCCAGGTTTTACAGATACGCAGTATTTT. The encoded protein is CASSPGFTDTQYF.

The chain recombines TRBV20-1 with TRBJ1-1, with D unclear. The CDR3 loop spans 11 amino acids. Per germline, CDR1 DFQATT and CDR2 SNEGSKA (reference sequence). V was shortened by 4 bases and J by 10 bases, with 13 bases between the two germline ends. The CDR3 DNA reads as TGCAGTGCTACCCCCCCCGGTGGAGCTTTCTTT. It translates to CSATPPGGAFF.

The rearrangement uses TRBV29-1 and TRBJ2-5; TRBD2 agrees at 8 bases. Gene TRBJ2-7 matches the end of the DNA better, so the J call may be wrong. Per the germline V gene, CDR1 is SQVTM and CDR2 is ANQGSEA. The CDR3 has 13 amino acids. The CDR3 is CSVRPGGAYEQYF. As DNA, the CDR3 is TGCAGCGTCCGACCCGGGGGGGCCTACGAGCAGTACTTC.

This chain uses TRBV5-6 with TRBJ1-5; no clear D gene. V lost 2 bases to trimming and J lost 7 bases, with 16 bases between them. This CDR3 has 15 amino acids. Per germline, CDR1 SGHDT and CDR2 YYEEEE. The CDR3 spells CASSFGFSGIQPQHF. Here the CDR3 DNA reads TGTGCCAGCAGCTTTGGATTTTCGGGTATCCAGCCCCAGCATTTT. The whole variable domain, filled in from reference TRBV5-6 and TRBJ1-5, reads DAGVTQSPTHLIKTRGQQVTLRCSPKSGHDTVSWYQQALGQGPQFIFQYYEEEERQRGNFPDRFSGHQFPNYSSELNVNALLLGDSALYLCASSFGFSGIQPQHFGDGTRLSIL.